The source of this T cell receptor beta chain is a study of blood T cell repertoires in COVID-19 (dated by TCRdb to about 2020). Study-wide context: Collaborator samples came from the United States, Italy and Spain and covered acute and convalescent phases of COVID-19. HLA class I and class II types, where available, came from metadata supplied by the sample provider rather than from assay-based typing. Subjects who had been exposed to COVID-19, were actively infected with it, or had recovered from it provided the deeply sampled blood TCRbeta repertoires that made up the dataset. The prospective study material was composed of cDNA or gDNA derived from T cells, B-cell-depleted T cells, or PBMCs. Samples came from the ongoing ImmuneRACE study (first 160 participants) plus 1,254 subjects from 6 global collaborators. Nearly every sample came with metadata listing a de-identified subject ID, COVID-19 status, age in years and sex. The repertoires were made available in a free public database intended to serve as a resource for research on the immune response to SARS-CoV-2.

TCRbeta CDR3 regions were amplified from genomic DNA by means of the immunoSEQ Assay, a bias-controlled multiplex PCR. The study's processing was this. Nucleated cell counts per sample were estimated from amplification of reference gene primers within the assay. Sequence reads were collapsed and filtered to measure the absolute abundance of every unique TCRbeta CDR3 rearrangement. Productive Simpson clonality was computed per sample as the square root of Simpson's diversity index over productive rearrangements. Here the immuneACCESS table is served through TCRdb, limited to in-frame sequences with V and J called. Missing clones are a known gap in these copies; in checked studies unresolved V genes cover under half, and the rest lacks a known reason. Clone size and V and J calls were adopted from that table, with D and trimming inferred from the DNA. The sample has under 350,000 clones on record, approximately 85% of them singletons. About 14% of the sample comes from the top ten.

Worth noting for this clone: No antigen is known for it. Per-base quality was not reported, and no clone a single base away is much larger than it.

Collaborating institutions collected whole blood in K2EDTA tubes following their own protocols. For TCRbeta analysis, collaborator samples were shipped as frozen whole blood, as isolated PBMCs, or as DNA extracted from either sample type. The full study reports these points: The amount of clinical and demographic metadata varied by source and participant and was provided uncurated.

For CDR1 and CDR2, the germline V gene lists SGHNT and YENEEA. The junction shows trimming of 5 bases on V and 5 bases on J, and the gene matches do not reach 4 bases of it. From cysteine to phenylalanine, the CDR3 is 13 amino acids long. Only the CDR3 portion is preserved as DNA: 39 bases, with reading frame beginning at the first base. What was sequenced was peripheral blood. The TCR comes from a human donor in a cohort sampled during active COVID-19. The V and J genes are TRBV11-3 and TRBJ2-3, with 7 junctional bases fitting TRBD1. For the CDR3, the sequence is CASSTGARDTQYF. The DNA sequence is as follows: TGTGCCAGCAGCACAGGGGCGAGAGATACGCAGTATTTT.